These T cell receptor beta chains were read from a single sample in a study of identical twins. One entry per CDR3 protein, called by TCRdb with MiXCR from the 5' RACE reads. The repertoire consists of more than 650,000 distinct CDR3 sequences, with 6% to 6.5% occurring once and the leading ten covering approximately 1.6%. The specimen sequenced was naive T cells sorted from blood. Source of these receptors: a man aged 18-30 years in good health. The CDR3 runs from the conserved cysteine through the conserved F or W. The D gene is left open where the match is weak. Size tells how often a clone was seen (once, few, many) or the class of an expanded clone, and some rows leave it out.

d_gene,abundance,j_gene,v_gene,CDR3aa,CDR3nt
TRBD1,many,TRBJ1-5,TRBV6-2/TRBV6-3,CASSYFDRGSNQPQHF,TGTGCCAGCAGTTATTTCGACAGGGGTAGCAATCAGCCCCAGCATTTT
-,-,TRBJ2-6,TRBV24-1,CATSDAVGGANVLTF,TGTGCCACCAGTGACGCGGTTGGGGGGGCCAACGTCCTGACTTTC
-,few,TRBJ1-6,TRBV6-5,CASSLSRSSYNSPLHF,TGTGCCAGCAGTTTGAGCAGGAGCTCCTATAATTCACCCCTCCACTTT
-,-,TRBJ1-2,TRBV28,CASRPPDGGYGYTF,TGTGCCAGCAGACCCCCGGACGGAGGCTATGGCTACACCTTC
TRBD1,-,TRBJ1-2,TRBV5-6,CASSADRGLGYGYTF,TGTGCCAGCAGCGCAGACAGGGGGCTAGGCTATGGCTACACCTTC
-,many,TRBJ1-5,TRBV12-3/TRBV12-4,CASRQGDSNQPQHF,TGTGCCAGCAGGCAGGGCGATAGCAATCAGCCCCAGCATTTT
-,-,TRBJ1-1,TRBV18,CASSPPQGSYTEAFF,TGTGCCAGCTCACCACCGCAGGGCTCGTACACTGAAGCTTTCTTT
TRBD2,-,TRBJ2-5,TRBV20-1,CSATLTSGVQETQYF,TGCAGTGCCACATTGACTAGCGGGGTCCAAGAGACCCAGTACTTC
-,many,TRBJ1-2,TRBV6-5,CASSPTNYGYTF,TGTGCCAGCAGTCCTACTAACTATGGCTACACCTTC
TRBD2,few,TRBJ2-3,TRBV7-8,CASRLGKTSGSGADTQYF,TGTGCCAGCAGATTAGGGAAAACTAGCGGGAGTGGCGCAGATACGCAGTATTTT
TRBD2,many,TRBJ2-3,TRBV15,CATSRDSAGGVDTQYF,TGTGCCACCAGCAGAGATTCAGCGGGAGGGGTAGATACGCAGTATTTT
TRBD1,many,TRBJ1-5,TRBV18,CASSPKGANQPQHF,TGTGCCAGCTCACCCAAGGGGGCAAACCAGCCCCAGCATTTT
TRBD2,-,TRBJ2-1,TRBV5-1,CASSFVASGVSSYNEQFF,TGCGCCAGCAGCTTCGTGGCTAGCGGGGTGAGCTCCTACAATGAGCAGTTCTTC
-,few,TRBJ1-1,TRBV3-1,CASSQAPGFNTEAFF,TGTGCCAGCAGCCAAGCCCCGGGTTTCAACACTGAAGCTTTCTTT
TRBD1,-,TRBJ2-1,TRBV4-1,CASSQVSGQGNEQFF,TGCGCCAGCAGCCAAGTTTCCGGACAGGGTAATGAGCAGTTCTTC
-,many,TRBJ2-1,TRBV4-3,CASSQGGGSYNEQFF,TGCGCCAGCAGCCAAGGAGGAGGGTCCTACAATGAGCAGTTCTTC